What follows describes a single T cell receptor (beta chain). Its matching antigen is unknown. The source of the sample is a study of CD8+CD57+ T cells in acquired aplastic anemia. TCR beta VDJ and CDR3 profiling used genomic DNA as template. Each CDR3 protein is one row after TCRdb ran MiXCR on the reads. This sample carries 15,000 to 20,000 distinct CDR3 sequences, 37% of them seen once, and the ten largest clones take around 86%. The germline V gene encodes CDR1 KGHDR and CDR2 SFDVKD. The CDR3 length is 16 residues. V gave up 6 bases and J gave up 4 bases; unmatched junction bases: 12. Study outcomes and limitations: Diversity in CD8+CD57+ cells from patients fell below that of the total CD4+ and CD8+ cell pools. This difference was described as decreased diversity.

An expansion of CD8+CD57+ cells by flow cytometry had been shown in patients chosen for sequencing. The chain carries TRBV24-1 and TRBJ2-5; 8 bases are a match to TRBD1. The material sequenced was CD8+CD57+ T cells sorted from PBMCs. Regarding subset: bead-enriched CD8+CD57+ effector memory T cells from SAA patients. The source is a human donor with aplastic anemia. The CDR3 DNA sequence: TGTGCCACCAGTTCGTCGCAGGGGGCCGCGAGAGAGACCCAGTACTTC. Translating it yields CATSSSQGAARETQYF.